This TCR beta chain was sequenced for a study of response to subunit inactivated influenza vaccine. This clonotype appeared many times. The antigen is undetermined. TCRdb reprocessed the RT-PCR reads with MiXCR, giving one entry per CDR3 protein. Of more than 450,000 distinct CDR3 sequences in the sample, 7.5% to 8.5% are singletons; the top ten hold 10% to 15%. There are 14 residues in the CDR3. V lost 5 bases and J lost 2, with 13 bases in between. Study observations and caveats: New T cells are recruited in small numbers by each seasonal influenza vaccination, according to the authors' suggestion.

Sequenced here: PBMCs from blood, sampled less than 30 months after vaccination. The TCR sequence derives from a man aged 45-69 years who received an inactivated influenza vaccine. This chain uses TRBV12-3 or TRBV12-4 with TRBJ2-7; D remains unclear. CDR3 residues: CASSPSGPAYEQYF. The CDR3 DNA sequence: TGTGCCAGCAGTCCTTCCGGCCCAGCCTACGAGCAGTACTTC.